Below, 7 T cell receptor beta chains from the same sample are listed, as sequenced in a study of Graves' ophthalmopathy and Graves' hyperthyroidism. RNA transcripts served as template for amplifying TCR beta CDR3 sequences. Second-round multiplex PCR came after a first-round RT-PCR that employed HTBI primers. TCRdb re-called the multiplex PCR reads with MiXCR, one entry per CDR3 protein. The sample includes hundreds of thousands of distinct CDR3 sequences, over 20% of them seen just once. The sequencing sample was made of peripheral blood. The receptors here all came from a woman aged 18-35 years with stable Graves' hyperthyroidism. Some clones in this sample may be carry-over from other donors' samples.

This clonotype was detected ten times or more. This chain's CDR3 is CSADTRSGTEAFF. The CDR3 nucleotides are TGCAGTGCAGACACCAGGTCGGGCACTGAAGCTTTCTTT. The chain is built from TRBV20-1 and TRBJ1-1; D call uncertain. The germline CDR1 and CDR2 sequences are DFQATT and SNEGSKA (reference sequence). V was clipped by 6 bases and J by 4 bases, with 15 bases between them. The CDR3 is made up of 13 amino acids.

This clonotype was found once. The rearrangement joins TRBV6-1 to TRBJ1-1; 7 bases match TRBD1. Germline lookup yields CDR1 MNHNS and CDR2 SASEGT. J gave up 5 bases and V 4 bases, and 10 bases lay outside the gene matches. The CDR3 length is 15 residues. Here the CDR3 DNA reads TGTGCCAGCAGTGCAGCAGCAGGGGGATGGACTGAAGCTTTCTTT. This gives the protein CASSAAAGGWTEAFF.

The genes are TRBV18 and TRBJ2-6; weak D call: TRBD1 (6 bases). Per the germline V gene, CDR1 is KGHSH and CDR2 is LQKENI. This CDR3 has 17 residues. Trimming removed 2 bases from V and 2 bases from J, with 13 bases in between. CDR3 in amino acids: CASSPVNRVAGANVLTF. CDR3 sequence (DNA): TGTGCCAGCTCACCAGTCAACAGGGTAGCTGGGGCCAACGTCCTGACTTTC. Looking up the rest from reference TRBV18 and TRBJ2-6 gives the full variable domain: NAGVMQNPRHLVRRRGQEARLRCSPMKGHSHVYWYRQLPEEGLKFMVYLQKENIIDESGMPKERFSAEFPKEGPSILRIQQVVRGDSAAYFCASSPVNRVAGANVLTFGAGSRLTVL.

This clonotype was picked up many times. The chain combines TRBV5-1 with TRBJ2-7; possible D gene TRBD1, 6 bases. In germline, CDR1 is SGHRS, CDR2 YFSETQ. Trimming removed 0 bases from V and 4 bases from J, with 11 bases in between. The CDR3 extends over 14 amino acids. The CDR3 DNA sequence: TGCGCCAGCAGCTTGGAACGTGGACAGTACGAGCAGTACTTC. It is translated as CASSLERGQYEQYF.

The chain couples TRBV14 to TRBJ1-1; D perhaps matches TRBD1 (5 bases). The V gene's germline CDR1 is SGHDN and CDR2 FVKESK. The CDR3 spans 14 residues. V lost 2 bases to trimming and J lost 4 bases, with 11 bases between them. Here the CDR3 reads CASSQTGGVTEAFF. Written as DNA, the CDR3 is TGTGCCAGCAGCCAAACAGGTGGGGTCACTGAAGCTTTCTTT.

At least ten counts were recorded for this clonotype. The rearrangement links TRBV6-1 to TRBJ2-7; D gene uncertain. The length of the CDR3 is 15 residues. With 0 bases removed from V and 2 bases from J, the gap between germline ends came to 11 bases. Germline V gives CDR1 MNHNS, CDR2 SASEGT. The CDR3 nucleotides are TGTGCCAGCAGTGAAGCGTGGTCCGGTACCTACGAGCAGTACTTC. Translation gives CASSEAWSGTYEQYF.

The sample holds many counts of this clonotype. This chain links TRBV6-2 or TRBV6-3 with TRBJ2-7, with 10 positions matching TRBD2. In germline, CDR1 is MNHEY, CDR2 SVGEGT. The CDR3 is 15 residues long. V lost 6 bases, J lost 2 bases, and 7 bases stayed unmatched. CDR3 in DNA: TGTGCCAGCAGCCCCGGACTAGCGGCAACCTACGAGCAGTACTTC. Encoded protein: CASSPGLAATYEQYF.